This TCR beta chain was profiled in a study of blood T cell repertoires in COVID-19. Across the whole study: Nucleic acid was either cDNA or gDNA, and it came from T cells, B-cell-depleted T cells, or PBMCs.

This CDR3 has 14 residues. V gave up 3 bases and J gave up 2 bases; unmatched junction bases: 2. In germline, CDR1 is SGHNT, CDR2 YYREEE (reference sequence). Assay used: immunoSEQ multiplex PCR; TCRdb lists only in-frame clones, some missing. The sample records 200,000 to 250,000 clones, 65% to 85% being singletons. The gene calls are TRBV5-4 and TRBJ2-5; 9 positions agree with TRBD1. The TCR was taken from a man aged 30 to 39 with acute COVID-19. Sequenced sample: PBMCs or T cells enriched from blood (not recorded which). The CDR3 DNA reads TGTGCCAGCAGCTCCGGGACAGGGCAAGAGACCCAGTACTTC. The encoded protein is CASSSGTGQETQYF.